The entry below gives a single T cell receptor beta chain sequence along with its context. This specimen comes from a study of T cell responses to AZD1222 COVID-19 vaccine. TCRdb's copy holds only in-frame clones and misses some; the assay was immunoSEQ multiplex PCR. The table has about 83,000 clones, 85% to 90% seen once. Germline V gives CDR1 MNHEY, CDR2 SVGEGT. CDR3 length equals 15 residues. Trimming stripped 5 bases from V and 3 bases from J, with 17 bases between. This sample comprised peripheral blood, obtained on day 0 of MenACWY control vaccination. This sequence originates from an adult in good health. This chain uses TRBV6-2 or TRBV6-3 with TRBJ2-7; D is tentatively TRBD1 or TRBD2 (5 bases each). CDR3 in amino acids: CASSGAGTPIYEQYF. CDR3 DNA sequence: TGTGCCAGCAGTGGCGCCGGGACCCCGATCTACGAGCAGTACTTC.